The rows below give T cell receptor beta chains drawn from one sample of a study of cytomegalovirus exposure and HLA in healthy donors. Method: immunoSEQ multiplex PCR; TCRdb's copy keeps in-frame clones and lacks some. The table has around 150,000 clones, 70% to 90% seen once; the top ten hold about 9.3%. Sample: PBMCs. Receptors were obtained from a man between 18 and 29 years old in good health and CMV-seropositive. Each CDR3 is given with its conserved first and last residue. A D gene is named only where the DNA matches it firmly. Size is stated for part of the rows, as once, few or many counts, or as a class when the clone is expanded.

>TRBD1|TRBV19|NA|TRBJ1-1
TGTGCCAGTTCTCTGACCTCCGGGACAGGGATTACTGAAGCTTTCTTT
CASSLTSGTGITEAFF
>TRBD2|TRBV12-5|NA|TRBJ2-1
TGTGCTAGTGGTTTGGTAATTACGGGGGGGCAGTTCTTC
CASGLVITGGQFF
>NA|TRBV19|NA|TRBJ2-5
TGTGCCAGTAGTTCGACTAGTCAAGAGACCCAGTACTTC
CASSSTSQETQYF
>NA|TRBV5-6|NA|TRBJ2-5
TGTGCCAGCGGGGGCAACCCAGAGACCCAGTACTTC
CASGGNPETQYF
>NA|TRBV29-1|NA|TRBJ1-2
TGCAGCGTTGAGGGAGGGCAGGGAAGTTGGTATGGCTACACCTTC
CSVEGGQGSWYGYTF
>NA|TRBV30|NA|TRBJ1-4
TGTGCCTGGACCGGGGGGGAAGGTGAAAAACTGTTTTTT
CAWTGGEGEKLFF
>TRBD1|TRBV5-1|NA|TRBJ2-1
TGCGCCAGCAGCGTTCAGGGGGACTACAATGAGCAGTTCTTC
CASSVQGDYNEQFF
>TRBD1|TRBV27|NA|TRBJ1-1
TGTGCCAGCAGTTTAAGTATCGAACGGACAGGAGTGTCTGAAGCTTTCTTT
CASSLSIERTGVSEAFF
>NA|TRBV27|once|TRBJ2-5
TGTGCCAGCAGTTTAGATGGACAGTCCGGGGAGACCCAGTACTTC
CASSLDGQSGETQYF
>NA|TRBV12-5|NA|TRBJ2-3
TGTGCTAGTAATGGGGGCCAGGGTACAGATACGCAGTATTTT
CASNGGQGTDTQYF
>TRBD2|TRBV10-3|NA|TRBJ2-3
TGTGCCATCGGCGGGGGGCCGTCAGATACGCAGTATTTT
CAIGGGPSDTQYF
>TRBD2|TRBV27|NA|TRBJ2-7
TGTGCCAGCTTTGGGACTAGCGGGGGGGCGTGGTACGAGCAGTACTTC
CASFGTSGGAWYEQYF
>TRBD1|TRBV5-8|NA|TRBJ2-5
TGTGCCAGCAGCCTTAGACAGGGGGGAAATAAGGAGACCCAGTACTTC
CASSLRQGGNKETQYF
>TRBD1|TRBV9|NA|TRBJ2-5
TGTGCCAGCAGCGTAGGGCCAAACATACAGGGGGCGGAAGAGACCCAGTACTTC
CASSVGPNIQGAEETQYF
>TRBD2|TRBV7-2|NA|TRBJ2-3
TGTGCCAGCAGCTTAGGGACTAGCGGCGATACGCAGTATTTT
CASSLGTSGDTQYF
>TRBD1|TRBV19|NA|TRBJ2-7
TGTGCCAGTAGTAGGGGACAGGTATACGAGCAGTACTTC
CASSRGQVYEQYF
>TRBD1|TRBV4-1|NA|TRBJ2-7
TGCGCCAGCAGCCGAACCCTCCAGGGGGCCGAGCAGTACTTC
CASSRTLQGAEQYF
>NA|TRBV2|NA|TRBJ2-7
TGTGCCAGCAGATTCGACAGTCCCTACGAGCAGTACTTC
CASRFDSPYEQYF
>NA|TRBV5-5|NA|TRBJ1-1
TGTGCCAGCAGCCCCGACAGCTGGGTCACTGAAGCTTTCTTT
CASSPDSWVTEAFF
>TRBD1|TRBV6-1|few|TRBJ1-4
TGTGCCAGCAGCGACAGGGTCAATGAAAAACTGTTTTTT
CASSDRVNEKLFF
>TRBD1|TRBV10-3|few|TRBJ1-1
TGTGCCATCGGACAGGGGGACACTGAAGCTTTCTTT
CAIGQGDTEAFF
>NA|TRBV5-1|NA|TRBJ1-2
TGCGCCAGCAGCTTGTGGGCAGGGACTGATGGCTACACCTTC
CASSLWAGTDGYTF